This is a list of T cell receptor beta chains from one sample in a study of T-cell reconstitution after alpha-beta-depleted transplantation in children. A single record per CDR3 protein comes from TCRdb applying MiXCR to the PCR reads. The table lists some 640,000 distinct CDR3 sequences, around a sixth of them singletons, with 0.85% to 1.3% in the top ten. The sequences come from PBMCs from the stem cell graft donor, collected from the stem cell graft. The source is a human donor who donated a stem cell graft to a child with acute myeloid leukemia. CDR3s include the opening cysteine and the closing phenylalanine or tryptophan. A D gene is named only where the DNA matches it firmly. Only some rows state a clone size, as once, few, many or a class for expanded clones.

v_call: TRBV18; d_call: .; j_call: TRBJ1-4; clone_size: .; cdr3_nt: TGTGCCAGCTCAGAAACAGATGAAAAACTGTTTTTT; cdr3_aa: CASSETDEKLFF
v_call: TRBV5-1; d_call: TRBD2; j_call: TRBJ2-3; clone_size: .; cdr3_nt: TGCGCCAGCAGCTTGAAAGTAGCGGGGGGCACAGATACGCAGTATTTT; cdr3_aa: CASSLKVAGGTDTQYF
v_call: TRBV18; d_call: TRBD1; j_call: TRBJ2-3; clone_size: .; cdr3_nt: TGTGCCAGCTCACCTCCTACAGGGGAAGATACGCAGTATTTT; cdr3_aa: CASSPPTGEDTQYF
v_call: TRBV7-9; d_call: TRBD1; j_call: TRBJ2-1; clone_size: .; cdr3_nt: TGTGCCAGCAGCCTCCGGGACAGCTCCTACAATGAGCAGTTCTTC; cdr3_aa: CASSLRDSSYNEQFF
v_call: TRBV7-2; d_call: .; j_call: TRBJ2-2; clone_size: few; cdr3_nt: TGTGCCAGCAGCTTAATACAGGGGAACACCGGGGAGCTGTTTTTT; cdr3_aa: CASSLIQGNTGELFF
v_call: TRBV20-1; d_call: .; j_call: TRBJ1-1; clone_size: many; cdr3_nt: TGCAGTGCCAACCCCTGGGAGGGGGGGACTGAAGCTTTCTTT; cdr3_aa: CSANPWEGGTEAFF
v_call: TRBV7-2; d_call: .; j_call: TRBJ1-1; clone_size: few; cdr3_nt: TGTGCCAGCAGCCTCATAGGAGGACTCATGAACACTGAAGCTTTCTTT; cdr3_aa: CASSLIGGLMNTEAFF
v_call: TRBV20-1; d_call: TRBD2; j_call: TRBJ2-5; clone_size: many; cdr3_nt: TGCAGTGCTTTTCGACCTAGCGGGGGTAGAGAGACCCAGTACTTC; cdr3_aa: CSAFRPSGGRETQYF
v_call: TRBV5-1; d_call: .; j_call: TRBJ2-2; clone_size: .; cdr3_nt: TGCGCCAGCAGCCATACCGAAAACACCGGGGAGCTGTTTTTT; cdr3_aa: CASSHTENTGELFF
v_call: TRBV5-4; d_call: TRBD2; j_call: TRBJ2-1; clone_size: few; cdr3_nt: TGTGCCAGCAGCTTCCCCGGGACTAGCACCGCGGAGCAGTTCTTC; cdr3_aa: CASSFPGTSTAEQFF
v_call: TRBV20-1; d_call: TRBD1; j_call: TRBJ1-5; clone_size: many; cdr3_nt: TGCAGTGCTAGAGATACTGGACAGGGTGGCCATCAGCCCCAGCATTTT; cdr3_aa: CSARDTGQGGHQPQHF
v_call: TRBV15; d_call: .; j_call: TRBJ2-7; clone_size: .; cdr3_nt: TGTGCCACCAGCAGACAAACAACTAGCTCCTACGAGCAGTACTTC; cdr3_aa: CATSRQTTSSYEQYF
v_call: TRBV5-1; d_call: .; j_call: TRBJ2-5; clone_size: .; cdr3_nt: TGCGCCAGCAGCACCCGAAGCCAAGGTGTAGGGACCCAGTACTTC; cdr3_aa: CASSTRSQGVGTQYF
v_call: TRBV29-1; d_call: .; j_call: TRBJ2-6; clone_size: few; cdr3_nt: TGCAGCGGACAGGTCTCTGGGGCCAACGTCCTGACTTTC; cdr3_aa: CSGQVSGANVLTF
v_call: TRBV12-3/TRBV12-4; d_call: .; j_call: TRBJ1-2; clone_size: many; cdr3_nt: TGTGCCAGCAGTCTGAAGGTGGACCTCTATGGCTACACCTTC; cdr3_aa: CASSLKVDLYGYTF
v_call: TRBV20-1; d_call: TRBD1; j_call: TRBJ1-1; clone_size: many; cdr3_nt: TGCAGTGCTGCGGGACAGGGTCGCACTGAAGCTTTCTTT; cdr3_aa: CSAAGQGRTEAFF
v_call: TRBV20-1; d_call: .; j_call: TRBJ2-2; clone_size: many; cdr3_nt: TGCAGTGCTAGCGGACAGACCGGGGAGCTGTTTTTT; cdr3_aa: CSASGQTGELFF
v_call: TRBV7-9; d_call: .; j_call: TRBJ1-2; clone_size: few; cdr3_nt: TGTGCCAGCAGCAAAACAGGGTCTGACTATGGCTACACCTTC; cdr3_aa: CASSKTGSDYGYTF
v_call: TRBV24-1; d_call: .; j_call: TRBJ2-7; clone_size: .; cdr3_nt: TGTGCCACCAGTGATTGGGGCTCCTACGAGCAGTACTTC; cdr3_aa: CATSDWGSYEQYF
v_call: TRBV6-2/TRBV6-3; d_call: .; j_call: TRBJ2-1; clone_size: .; cdr3_nt: TGTGCCAGCAGTTACAACTGGCGGGCTGACAATGAGCAGTTCTTC; cdr3_aa: CASSYNWRADNEQFF
v_call: TRBV13; d_call: .; j_call: TRBJ1-4; clone_size: .; cdr3_nt: TGTGCCAGCAGCTTTGGCCCGACAGAGACAGAGTCCGAAAAACTGTTTTTT; cdr3_aa: CASSFGPTETESEKLFF
v_call: TRBV6-2/TRBV6-3; d_call: .; j_call: TRBJ2-6; clone_size: .; cdr3_nt: TGTGCCAGCAGTAAGAACCTTAAGGGGTCTGACTCTGGGGCCAACGTCCTGACTTTC; cdr3_aa: CASSKNLKGSDSGANVLTF
v_call: TRBV5-1; d_call: TRBD2; j_call: TRBJ2-1; clone_size: .; cdr3_nt: TGCGCCAGCAGCTGGACTAGCGGGGGAAATGAGCAGTTCTTC; cdr3_aa: CASSWTSGGNEQFF
v_call: TRBV5-5; d_call: TRBD1; j_call: TRBJ1-2; clone_size: .; cdr3_nt: TGTGCCAGCAGCCGGGACAGAGACGTCTATGGCTACACCTTC; cdr3_aa: CASSRDRDVYGYTF
v_call: TRBV12-3/TRBV12-4; d_call: TRBD2; j_call: TRBJ2-4; clone_size: .; cdr3_nt: TGTGCCAGCAGTCTAGGACTAGCGGGGGGGGTAGCCAAAAACATTCAGTACTTC; cdr3_aa: CASSLGLAGGVAKNIQYF
v_call: TRBV20-1; d_call: TRBD2; j_call: TRBJ2-1; clone_size: few; cdr3_nt: TGCAGTACTCCACCGCGGACTAGCGGGGGTTACAATGAGCAGTTCTTC; cdr3_aa: CSTPPRTSGGYNEQFF
v_call: TRBV7-2; d_call: TRBD1; j_call: TRBJ2-4; clone_size: few; cdr3_nt: TGTGCCAGCAGCCCCCGGACAGGGGGCACGAAAAACATTCAGTACTTC; cdr3_aa: CASSPRTGGTKNIQYF
v_call: TRBV20-1; d_call: TRBD1; j_call: TRBJ1-2; clone_size: many; cdr3_nt: TGCAGTGCTCTGGGACAGGAAATAAACTATGGCTACACCTTC; cdr3_aa: CSALGQEINYGYTF
v_call: TRBV20-1; d_call: .; j_call: TRBJ2-5; clone_size: many; cdr3_nt: TGCAGTGCCAAAGGGGACCAAGAGACCCAGTACTTC; cdr3_aa: CSAKGDQETQYF
v_call: TRBV24-1; d_call: .; j_call: TRBJ2-3; clone_size: .; cdr3_nt: TGTGCCACCAGTGATAACGGGTCGGGCGCCCGCACAGATACGCAGTATTTT; cdr3_aa: CATSDNGSGARTDTQYF
v_call: TRBV20-1; d_call: TRBD2; j_call: TRBJ2-1; clone_size: many; cdr3_nt: TGCAGTGCTCACCCCGCTAGCGGGGAAGGCGATGAGCAGTTCTTC; cdr3_aa: CSAHPASGEGDEQFF